Each of the 26 T cell receptor beta chains below was sequenced from the same sample in a study of blood T cell repertoires in COVID-19. Measured with immunoSEQ multiplex PCR; TCRdb has only the in-frame clones, and not every one. The repertoire has some 110,000 clones, over 75% of them found once; the top ten carry 5% to 6.5%. Sequencing was done on a sample of peripheral blood. These receptors were collected from a human donor in a cohort sampled during active COVID-19.

The CDR3 here is CAWTLAGDAYEQYF. In nucleotides, the CDR3 is TGTGCCTGGACACTAGCGGGAGATGCCTACGAGCAGTACTTC. The rearrangement joins TRBV30 to TRBJ2-7; 11 positions agree with TRBD2. The germline V gene encodes CDR1 GTSNPN and CDR2 SVGIG (reference sequence). The trim removed 4 bases at V and 2 bases at J, leaving 4 bases unmatched. There are 14 residues in the CDR3.

J is TRBJ1-2 and V is TRBV19, with 7 bases lining up with TRBD1. With V trimmed by 1 base and J by 4 bases, 12 bases remained unmatched. From germline, CDR1 is LNHDA and CDR2 SQIVND (reference sequence). The CDR3 has 17 amino acids. The CDR3 reads CASSIGYGTAAPYGYTF. CDR3 sequence (DNA): TGTGCCAGTAGTATAGGGTACGGGACAGCAGCTCCCTATGGCTACACCTTC.

The V gene is TRBV13, the J gene TRBJ2-1; the D is unclear. The CDR3 is 13 amino acids. Germline assignment: CDR1 PRHDT and CDR2 FYEKMQ (reference sequence). V gave up 1 base and J gave up 8 bases, with 9 bases separating them. The CDR3 reads CASSLVISDEQFF. In DNA form, the CDR3 reads TGTGCCAGCAGCTTAGTTATATCTGATGAGCAGTTCTTC.

The CDR3 nucleotides are TGTGCCAGCAGCCGCGGACTAGCGGGAGTTAACGAGCAGTACTTC. Amino acids: CASSRGLAGVNEQYF. The V call is TRBV7-2, the J call TRBJ2-7; 13 nucleotides align to TRBD2. Germline values: CDR1 SGHTA, CDR2 FQGNSA. The CDR3 is made up of 15 amino acids. J lost 5 bases, V lost 5 bases, and 6 bases had no gene match.

The chain combines TRBV14 with TRBJ1-2; 8 positions agree with TRBD1. Germline CDR1 SGHDN, CDR2 FVKESK. V lost 6 bases, J lost 3 bases, and 3 bases stayed unmatched. The CDR3 loop spans 13 amino acids. The CDR3 protein is CASRNRGDYGYTF. For the CDR3, the DNA is TGTGCCAGCAGAAACAGGGGGGACTATGGCTACACCTTC.

This chain links TRBV7-2 with TRBJ1-2; 9 nucleotides match TRBD1. With 5 bases clipped from V and 8 bases from J, the junction kept 6 bases outside the gene matches. The CDR3 is made up of 13 amino acids. Germline CDR1 SGHTA, CDR2 FQGNSA. CDR3 sequence: CASSPGQGRGYTF. CDR3 bases: TGTGCCAGCAGCCCTGGACAGGGGAGAGGCTACACCTTC.

This chain uses TRBV24-1 with TRBJ2-1; 9 bases fit TRBD2. In germline, CDR1 is KGHDR, CDR2 SFDVKD. The junction had 2 bases not matched to a gene; V was cut back by 1 base and J by 2 bases. The CDR3 loop spans 16 amino acids. CDR3 sequence: CATSDFPSGTYNEQFF. The CDR3 DNA sequence: TGTGCCACCAGTGATTTTCCTAGCGGGACCTACAATGAGCAGTTCTTC.

The J gene is TRBJ2-7, the V gene TRBV27; 7 bases align to TRBD1. Germline V lookup: CDR1 MNHEY, CDR2 SMNVEV (reference sequence). This CDR3 comprises 14 residues. V lost 6 bases to trimming and J lost 2 bases; unmatched junction nucleotides: 7. CDR3 DNA: TGTGCCAGCAGACGGGCCGGGACAGCCTACGAGCAGTACTTC. Amino acid sequence: CASRRAGTAYEQYF.

Comments on this clone: The identical CDR3 is also encoded by other nucleotide sequences in the sample. As DNA, the CDR3 is TGTGCCAGCAGCCAAGGTAGGAACACTGAAGCTTTCTTT. Its translation is CASSQGRNTEAFF. The rearrangement joins TRBV3-1 (or the pseudogene TRBV3-2) to TRBJ1-1, with no clear D. This CDR3 has 13 amino acids. Trimming removed 1 base from V and 1 base from J, with 4 bases in between. Per the germline V gene, CDR1 is LGHDT and CDR2 is YNNKEL (reference sequence).

The chain carries TRBV25-1 and TRBJ2-7; TRBD2 matches 13 bases. This CDR3 comprises 17 residues. Germline V gives CDR1 MGHDK, CDR2 SYGVNS. V lost 5 bases, J lost 4 bases, and 11 bases stayed unmatched. The CDR3 DNA follows: TGTGCCAGCAGTCCGAGGACTAGCGGGGGATCTTCTTACGAGCAGTACTTC. Its protein product is CASSPRTSGGSSYEQYF.

The chain recombines TRBV30 with TRBJ1-2; D might be TRBD1 (5 bases). This CDR3 contains 15 residues. Germline-derived CDR1 and CDR2 are GTSNPN and SVGIG (reference sequence). Trimming pared 0 bases from V and 5 bases from J, leaving 16 bases between. CDR3 nucleotides: TGTGCCTGGAGTGTCGGGCGCAGGGCTTTATATGGCTACACCTTC. It specifies CAWSVGRRALYGYTF.

The chain uses TRBV18 and TRBJ1-1, with a weak D call TRBD1 (6 bases). V dropped 2 bases and J dropped 0 bases, with 16 bases sitting between them. The germline gives CDR1 KGHSH, CDR2 LQKENI. This CDR3 region has 17 residues. The CDR3 sequence: CASSPFEAGVMNTEAFF. The CDR3 region has the DNA TGTGCCAGCTCACCATTCGAGGCAGGGGTGATGAACACTGAAGCTTTCTTT.

The gene calls are TRBV28 and TRBJ2-5, with D unresolved. The CDR3 extends over 14 amino acids. The germline V gene encodes CDR1 MDHEN and CDR2 SYDVKM. The V end was cut by 7 bases, the J end by 0 bases, with 12 bases between. The CDR3 here is CASIQHGYQETQYF. CDR3 DNA: TGTGCCAGCATTCAGCACGGGTACCAAGAGACCCAGTACTTC.

The V gene is TRBV9, the J gene TRBJ2-1, with 11 bases that match TRBD2. The CDR3 is 13 amino acids. The V segment lost 5 bases and the J segment 9 bases; nucleotides outside the gene matches: 4. Germline loops: CDR1 SGDLS, CDR2 YYNGEE. The CDR3 DNA reads TGTGCCAGCAGTAGCGGGGGGGCCAGTGAGCAGTTCTTC. The encoded protein is CASSSGGASEQFF.

CDR3 sequence: CASSPGTSVETQYF. Here the CDR3 DNA reads TGTGCCAGCAGCCCGGGGACTAGCGTGGAGACCCAGTACTTC. The rearrangement uses TRBV5-6 and TRBJ2-5, with TRBD2 identical over 10 bases. CDR3 length: 14 amino acids. Per germline, CDR1 SGHDT and CDR2 YYEEEE. V lost 4 bases and J lost 5; bases outside the gene matches: 5.

The chain has TRBV24-1 and TRBJ2-1; 9 positions match TRBD2. The ends lost 3 bases at V and 9 bases at J; junction bases unmatched: 17. This CDR3 has 18 amino acids. Per the germline V gene, CDR1 is KGHDR and CDR2 is SFDVKD. In DNA form, the CDR3 reads TGTGCCACCAGTGATGGCCCTTCCTTCGCGGGAGGGCCCGGTGAGCAGTTCTTC. Amino acid sequence: CATSDGPSFAGGPGEQFF.

The genes are TRBV4-2 and TRBJ2-1; D possibly corresponds to TRBD1 (6 bases). Germline CDR1 reads LGHNA; CDR2 reads YNFKEQ. The CDR3 loop spans 17 amino acids. Deletions cut 4 bases from V and 6 bases from J, with 22 bases between. CDR3 sequence reads: CASSLARAGRRGNEQFF. The CDR3, as DNA: TGTGCCAGCAGCCTAGCTAGGGCAGGTCGCAGGGGCAATGAGCAGTTCTTC.

The rearrangement joins TRBV7-8 to TRBJ2-1; the match to TRBD1 covers 9 bases. This CDR3 comprises 14 residues. V was pared by 1 base and J by 9 bases, with 4 bases of the junction left unmatched. Germline-derived CDR1 and CDR2 are SGHVS and FQNEAQ. The CDR3 here is CASSLDRGPGEQFF. The CDR3 region has the DNA TGTGCCAGCAGCTTAGACAGGGGGCCCGGTGAGCAGTTCTTC.

The count of this clone is one. In nucleotides, the CDR3 is TGTGCCAGCAGCTTAGAGGGACTACTCACAGATACGCAGTATTTT. Translated: CASSLEGLLTDTQYF. The J gene is TRBJ2-3, the V gene TRBV7-6, with TRBD2 matching 7 bases. Per germline, CDR1 SGHVS and CDR2 FNYEAQ. Germline trimming cut 1 base from V and 2 bases from J; bases unmatched to any gene: 3. The length of the CDR3 is 15 residues.

The chain employs TRBV9 and TRBJ2-3, with TRBD1 identical over 8 bases. Germline assignment: CDR1 SGDLS and CDR2 YYNGEE. The CDR3 extends over 15 amino acids. V lost 3 bases, J lost 2 bases, and 5 bases stayed unmatched. The CDR3 here is CASSAWTGNTDTQYF. The CDR3 coding sequence is TGTGCCAGCAGCGCTTGGACAGGGAACACAGATACGCAGTATTTT.

The CDR3 region has the DNA TGTGCCAGCAGTTCTACAGGATCGAACAATCAGCCCCAGCATTTT. This gives the protein CASSSTGSNNQPQHF. The V call is TRBV28, the J call TRBJ1-5, with a tentative D call TRBD1 (5 bases). V lost 4 bases and J lost 3, with 13 bases in between. CDR1 and CDR2 (germline): MDHEN, SYDVKM. The CDR3 loop spans 15 amino acids.

The sample holds one count of this clone. This CDR3 reads CASSLVTGSYEQYF. The CDR3 DNA follows: TGTGCCAGCAGCTTAGTAACAGGGTCCTACGAGCAGTACTTC. This rearrangement joins TRBV7-2 to TRBJ2-7; a weak D match, TRBD1 (6 bases). The germline V gene has CDR1 SGHTA and CDR2 FQGNSA. This CDR3 region has 14 residues. Trimming took off 1 base at V and 1 base at J, with 8 bases between the two ends. The entire variable domain, with the rest obtained from reference TRBV7-2 and TRBJ2-7, is as follows: GAGVSQSPSNKVTEKGKDVELRCDPISGHTALYWYRQSLGQGLEFLIYFQGNSAPDKSGLPSDRFSAERTGGSVSTLTIQRTQQEDSAVYLCASSLVTGSYEQYFGPGTRLTVT.

The V call is TRBV15, the J call TRBJ1-3, with 10 bases matching TRBD1. V was pared by 5 bases and J by 0 bases, with 1 base of the junction left unmatched. CDR1 LNHNV and CDR2 YYDKDF come from the germline V gene (reference sequence). CDR3 length equals 15 residues. CDR3 nucleotides: TGTGCCACCAGCCGGGACAGGGGCTCTGGAAACACCATATATTTT. Encoded protein: CATSRDRGSGNTIYF.

The chain employs TRBV30 and TRBJ2-3; possibly TRBD1 for D (6 bases). The CDR3 is 12 residues long. Trimming pared 4 bases from V and 9 bases from J, leaving 14 bases between. Germline V CDR1 and CDR2: GTSNPN, SVGIG (reference sequence). The CDR3 bases are TGTGCCTGGAATGGACAGTACGGGACGCAGTATTTT. It specifies CAWNGQYGTQYF.

DNA of the CDR3: TGCAGCGTTGCAGGGGTCGGCTACACCTTC. Translating it yields CSVAGVGYTF. This sequence joins TRBV29-1 and TRBJ1-2; tentative D call: TRBD1 (6 bases). The V end was cut by 4 bases, the J end by 8 bases, with 8 bases between. CDR1 is SQVTM and CDR2 is ANQGSEA in the germline V gene. The CDR3 totals 10 residues.

The chain carries TRBV5-1 and TRBJ2-1, with 9 bases matching TRBD2. There are 14 residues in the CDR3. Trimming took 7 bases from V and 5 from J; bases not matched to a gene: 7. In germline, CDR1 is SGHRS, CDR2 YFSETQ. DNA of the CDR3: TGCGCCAGCGCTGGCCTAGCGGGAAACAATGAGCAGTTCTTC. Its translation is CASAGLAGNNEQFF.